The 4 T cell receptor beta chains reported below all come from one sample, sequenced in a study of blood T cell repertoires in COVID-19. Some clones are missing from TCRdb's copy, which holds only in-frame ones; the method was immunoSEQ multiplex PCR. Of 40,000 to 55,000 clones in the sample, approximately 84% are singletons; the top ten hold around 4.5%. Input material: peripheral blood. The source is a man aged 45-65 years with active COVID-19.

The chain links TRBV27 to TRBJ1-1; no clear D. CDR1 and CDR2 (germline): MNHEY, SMNVEV (reference sequence). Deletions cut 4 bases from V and 2 bases from J, with 11 bases between. This CDR3 comprises 14 residues. Here the CDR3 reads CASSSFQVNTEAFF. In DNA form, the CDR3 reads TGTGCCAGCAGTTCGTTCCAGGTTAACACTGAAGCTTTCTTT.

The chain combines TRBV6-5 with TRBJ2-1; 7 bases map to TRBD2. Germline V lookup: CDR1 MNHEY, CDR2 SVGAGI. Trimming took 6 bases from V and 3 from J; bases not matched to a gene: 5. CDR3 size: 14 residues. This CDR3 reads CASRTRGGYNEQFF. The CDR3 DNA reads as TGTGCCAGCAGGACGCGCGGGGGCTACAATGAGCAGTTCTTC.

The rearrangement joins TRBV9 to TRBJ2-3; weak D call: TRBD2 (5 bases). The CDR3 has 16 residues. Germline values: CDR1 SGDLS, CDR2 YYNGEE. V lost 0 bases and J 2 bases, leaving 13 bases between the germline ends. In DNA form, the CDR3 reads TGTGCCAGCAGCGTAGGTGGAGCGGAGGTCACAGATACGCAGTATTTT. Translating gives CASSVGGAEVTDTQYF.

This chain joins TRBV24-1 and TRBJ1-2, with D perhaps matching TRBD1 (5 bases). Trimming took 5 bases from V and 7 from J, leaving 13 bases between them. The CDR3 contains 13 residues. From germline, CDR1 is KGHDR and CDR2 SFDVKD. CDR3 sequence: CATSAGQGSGYTF. The CDR3 DNA reads TGTGCCACCAGTGCCGGTCAGGGATCTGGCTACACCTTC.